Shown below are 16 T cell receptor beta chains from a single sample sequenced in a study of cytomegalovirus exposure and HLA in healthy donors. Primers: 60 Vbeta forward and 13 Jbeta reverse. TCRdb's copy holds only in-frame clones and misses some; the assay was immunoSEQ multiplex PCR. Here the sample spans approximately 89,000 clones, roughly 80% being singletons. Sequencing used PBMCs. These receptors were taken from a young man in good health and CMV-seronegative.

The V and J genes are TRBV9 and TRBJ2-1; TRBD2 matches 11 bases. The CDR3 sequence is 18 residues long. Germline V gives CDR1 SGDLS, CDR2 YYNGEE. The ends lost 0 bases at V and 8 bases at J; junction bases unmatched: 13. The CDR3 region has the DNA TGTGCCAGCAGCGTAGCTACTTCGGGTAGCGGGGGGGCCTATGAGCAGTTCTTC. This sequence encodes CASSVATSGSGGAYEQFF.

The gene calls are TRBV29-1 and TRBJ2-3; D may be TRBD1 (6 bases). This CDR3 is 14 amino acids long. The ends were cut back, 6 bases at V and 0 bases at J, with 13 bases in the middle. Germline CDR1 is SQVTM and CDR2 is ANQGSEA. The CDR3 bases are TGCAGCGTCGAACAGGGCCTTAGCACAGATACGCAGTATTTT. Translating gives CSVEQGLSTDTQYF.

This chain connects TRBV21-1 to TRBJ1-1. TRBV21-1 is described as a pseudogene. The CDR3 is 12 amino acids. The DNA for the CDR3 is TGTGCCAGCACTACTCGGAACACTGAAGCTTTCTTT. This translates into CASTTRNTEAFF.

CDR3 DNA sequence: TGTGCCAGTACGGGACAGGGCGATGGCTACACCTTC. Translation gives CASTGQGDGYTF. J is TRBJ1-2 and V is TRBV19, with 9 nucleotides matching TRBD1. CDR3 length equals 12 residues. Germline CDR1 reads LNHDA; CDR2 reads SQIVND (reference sequence). Germline trimming cut 7 bases from V and 6 bases from J; bases unmatched to any gene: 3.

This clone came up once. The chain joins TRBV7-8 to TRBJ2-3; 9 bases agree with TRBD2. CDR3 size: 19 residues. J gave up 4 bases and V 0 bases, and 14 bases lay outside the gene matches. Per the germline V gene, CDR1 is SGHVS and CDR2 is FQNEAQ. For the CDR3, the DNA is TGTGCCAGCAGCTTAGCCCTTGCTGGGCGGGGGGGCCAGGCAGATACGCAGTATTTT. Residues: CASSLALAGRGGQADTQYF. The entire variable domain, with the rest obtained from reference TRBV7-8 and TRBJ2-3, is as follows: GAGVSQSPRYKVAKRGQDVALRCDPISGHVSLFWYQQALGQGPEFLTYFQNEAQLDKSGLPSDRFFAERPEGSVSTLKIQRTQQEDSAVYLCASSLALAGRGGQADTQYFGPGTRLTVL.

The chain carries TRBV27 and TRBJ1-5; TRBD1 is a possible D gene (6 bases). The CDR3 extends over 13 amino acids. CDR1 is MNHEY, CDR2 SMNVEV, per germline (reference sequence). Trimming took 5 bases from V and 6 from J, leaving 11 bases between them. CDR3 bases: TGTGCCAGCAGTAACCTACAGGGTCAGCCCCAGCATTTT. This encodes CASSNLQGQPQHF.

V usage is TRBV4-2 and J usage is TRBJ1-6; the D gene is possibly TRBD1 (6 bases). In germline, CDR1 is LGHNA, CDR2 YNFKEQ. The V end was cut by 0 bases, the J end by 7 bases, with 13 bases between. The CDR3 consists of 16 residues. This CDR3 reads CASSQEAQGLNSPLHF. Here the CDR3 DNA reads TGTGCCAGCAGCCAAGAGGCACAGGGCCTGAATTCACCCCTCCACTTT.

CDR3: CASSLGLGLNQPQHF. DNA of the CDR3: TGTGCCAGCAGCCTCGGACTGGGCCTCAATCAGCCCCAGCATTTT. The rearrangement uses TRBV9 and TRBJ1-5; D is unresolved. This CDR3 spans 15 amino acids. From germline, CDR1 is SGDLS and CDR2 YYNGEE. Trimming pared 4 bases from V and 3 bases from J, leaving 14 bases between.

The chain uses TRBV5-1 and TRBJ1-1; 10 nucleotides match TRBD1. The CDR3 contains 15 residues. Unmatched junction bases numbered 6, after V lost 4 bases and J lost 3 bases. Germline V lookup: CDR1 SGHRS, CDR2 YFSETQ. The DNA of the CDR3 is TGCGCCAGCAGCCCAGGGACAGGGGCTTACACTGAAGCTTTCTTT. Translated: CASSPGTGAYTEAFF.

CDR3 residues: CSVEDRRDRVGQGVTDTQYF. Written as DNA, the CDR3 is TGCAGCGTTGAAGATCGACGGGACAGGGTGGGGCAGGGTGTGACAGATACGCAGTATTTT. The V gene is TRBV29-1, the J gene TRBJ2-3, with TRBD1 matching over 9 bases. The CDR3 has 20 residues. CDR1 and CDR2 from the germline V gene are SQVTM and ANQGSEA. The junction had 19 bases not matched to a gene; V was cut back by 0 bases and J by 3 bases.

This clone was observed a few times. The sample contains more than one DNA sequence encoding this CDR3. This chain uses TRBV7-2 with TRBJ2-6; D is undetermined. Trimming removed 3 bases from V and 1 base from J, with 7 bases in between. Germline V gene data show CDR1 as SGHTA and CDR2 as FQGNSA. This CDR3 is built from 15 residues. CDR3 in amino acids: CASSFPLSGANVLTF. DNA for the CDR3: TGTGCCAGCAGCTTTCCCCTTTCTGGGGCCAACGTCCTGACTTTC.

This clone was detected once. The gene calls are TRBV9 and TRBJ2-5; TRBD2 matches at 10 bases. J gave up 7 bases and V 0 bases, and 9 bases lay outside the gene matches. CDR1 is SGDLS and CDR2 is YYNGEE in the germline V gene. The CDR3 spans 16 residues. The CDR3 bases are TGTGCCAGCAGCGTAGGAGGTAGCGGGGGGACAGTGACCCAGTACTTC. Translation gives CASSVGGSGGTVTQYF. The full variable domain, completed using reference TRBV9 and TRBJ2-5, is DSGVTQTPKHLITATGQRVTLRCSPRSGDLSVYWYQQSLDQGLQFLIQYYNGEERAKGNILERFSAQQFPDLHSELNLSSLELGDSALYFCASSVGGSGGTVTQYFGPGTRLLVL.

The CDR3 region is CASSLSDSGSADTQYF. The CDR3 coding sequence is TGTGCCAGCAGCTTATCGGATAGCGGGAGTGCAGATACGCAGTATTTT. The chain carries TRBV7-9 and TRBJ2-3; TRBD2 matches at 9 bases. This CDR3 has 16 residues. Trimming took 2 bases from V and 4 from J; bases not matched to a gene: 7. Germline CDR1 and CDR2: SEHNR and FQNEAQ (reference sequence).

This sequence joins TRBV6-5 and TRBJ1-5; TRBD1 might be the D (5 bases). The CDR3 covers 14 residues. Germline values: CDR1 MNHEY, CDR2 SVGAGI. V was cut by 5 bases and J by 0 bases, with 8 bases left in between. Written as DNA, the CDR3 is TGTGCCAGCAGTGCCGACAGTAGCAATCAGCCCCAGCATTTT. Encoded protein: CASSADSSNQPQHF.

The chain is built from TRBV28 and TRBJ2-7, with D maybe TRBD2 (6 bases). Looked up from germline, CDR1 is MDHEN and CDR2 is SYDVKM. The length of the CDR3 is 12 residues. The V end was cut by 2 bases, the J end by 5 bases, with 7 bases between. This CDR3 reads CASSLGGDEQYF. Written as DNA, the CDR3 is TGTGCCAGCAGTTTAGGAGGGGACGAGCAGTACTTC.

The gene calls are TRBV5-6 and TRBJ2-7; TRBD2 matches 7 bases. J was trimmed by 2 bases and V by 0 bases; bases with no gene match: 2. The germline V gene encodes CDR1 SGHDT and CDR2 YYEEEE. This CDR3 is 14 amino acids long. CDR3 DNA: TGTGCCAGCAGCTTGGCGGGAGGCACCTACGAGCAGTACTTC. Its protein is CASSLAGGTYEQYF.